This T cell receptor (beta chain) appears in the sequencing data of a study of OX40 agonist ivuxolimab in advanced cancers. Study as a whole: Patients were under 90% male with ages roughly 20 to 80, mean 60.

Sequencing used immunoSEQ multiplex PCR; TCRdb keeps in-frame clones, though not all of them. The table lists roughly 77,000 clones, 92% of them singletons, with over 0.55% in the top ten. The specimen was CD4+ or CD8+ T cells sorted from blood, collected in a trial of the OX40 agonist ivuxolimab. The sequence was collected from an adult with an advanced solid tumor such as melanoma, head and neck, liver or kidney cancer.

The CDR3 bases are TGTGCCAGTAGTGCGGGGACTAGCGGGGGATACGAGCAGTACTTC. It is translated as CASSAGTSGGYEQYF. This chain uses TRBV19 with TRBJ2-7; 14 positions agree with TRBD2. Unmatched junction bases numbered 4, after V lost 5 bases and J lost 4 bases. The V gene's germline CDR1 is LNHDA and CDR2 SQIVND (reference sequence). The CDR3 covers 15 residues.